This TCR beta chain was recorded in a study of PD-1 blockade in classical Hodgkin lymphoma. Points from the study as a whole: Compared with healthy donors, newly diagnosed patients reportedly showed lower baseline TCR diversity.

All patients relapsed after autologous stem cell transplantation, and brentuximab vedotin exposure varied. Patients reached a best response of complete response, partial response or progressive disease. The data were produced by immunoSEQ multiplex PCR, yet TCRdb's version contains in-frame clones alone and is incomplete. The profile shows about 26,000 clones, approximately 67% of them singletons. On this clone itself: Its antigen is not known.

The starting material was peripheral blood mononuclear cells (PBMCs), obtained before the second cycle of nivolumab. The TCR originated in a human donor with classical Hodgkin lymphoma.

The CDR3 nucleotides are TGTGCCAGCAGACCCCTAGCTGGCAGGGGAAACACTGAAGCTTTCTTT. Protein sequence: CASRPLAGRGNTEAFF. The V call is TRBV28, the J call TRBJ1-1; tentatively, D is TRBD1 (6 bases). This CDR3 is 16 amino acids long. CDR1 MDHEN and CDR2 SYDVKM come from the germline V gene. V lost 6 bases to trimming and J lost 2 bases, with 19 bases between them.